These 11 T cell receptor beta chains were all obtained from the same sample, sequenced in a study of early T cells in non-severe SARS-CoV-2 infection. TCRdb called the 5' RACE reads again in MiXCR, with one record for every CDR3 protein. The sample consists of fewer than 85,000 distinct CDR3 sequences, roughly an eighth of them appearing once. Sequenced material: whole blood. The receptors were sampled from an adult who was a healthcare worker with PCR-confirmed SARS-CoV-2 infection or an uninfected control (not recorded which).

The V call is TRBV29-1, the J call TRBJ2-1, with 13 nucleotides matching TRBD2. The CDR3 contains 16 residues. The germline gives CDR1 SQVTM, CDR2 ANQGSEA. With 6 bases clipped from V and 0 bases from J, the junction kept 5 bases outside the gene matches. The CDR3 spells CSVRGLAGPSYNEQFF. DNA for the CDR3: TGCAGCGTCCGGGGACTAGCGGGGCCCTCCTACAATGAGCAGTTCTTC.

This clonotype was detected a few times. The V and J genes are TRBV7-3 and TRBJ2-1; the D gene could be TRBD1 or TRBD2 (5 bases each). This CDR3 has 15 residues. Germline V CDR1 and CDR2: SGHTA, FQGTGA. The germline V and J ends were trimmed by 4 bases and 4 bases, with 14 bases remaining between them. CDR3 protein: CASSWDHQLYNEQFF. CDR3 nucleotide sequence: TGTGCCAGCAGCTGGGACCATCAATTATACAATGAGCAGTTCTTC.

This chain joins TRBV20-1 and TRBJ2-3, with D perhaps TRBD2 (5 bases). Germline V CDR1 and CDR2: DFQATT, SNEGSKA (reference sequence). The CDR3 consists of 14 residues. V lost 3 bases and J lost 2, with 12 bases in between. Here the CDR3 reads CSARDAGDTDTQYF. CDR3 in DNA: TGCAGTGCTAGGGATGCCGGGGACACAGATACGCAGTATTTT.

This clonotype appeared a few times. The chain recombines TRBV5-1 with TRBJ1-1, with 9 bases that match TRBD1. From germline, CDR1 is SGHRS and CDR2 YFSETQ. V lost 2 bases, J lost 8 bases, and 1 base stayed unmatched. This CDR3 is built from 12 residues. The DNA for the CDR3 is TGCGCCAGCAGCTTCGACAGGGGGGAAGCTTTCTTT. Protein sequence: CASSFDRGEAFF.

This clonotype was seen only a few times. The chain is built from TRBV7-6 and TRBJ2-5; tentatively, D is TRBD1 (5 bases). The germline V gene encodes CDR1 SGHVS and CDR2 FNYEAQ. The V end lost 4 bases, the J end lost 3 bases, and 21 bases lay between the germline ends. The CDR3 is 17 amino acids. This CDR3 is CASSSGLRAWGEETQYF. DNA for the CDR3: TGTGCCAGCAGCTCCGGCCTCCGGGCCTGGGGCGAAGAGACCCAGTACTTC.

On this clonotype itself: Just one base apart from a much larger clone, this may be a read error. CDR3 in amino acids: CASSVGPGTVGETQYF. The CDR3 DNA is TGTGCCAGCAGCGTAGGCCCTGGTACAGTTGGAGAGACCCAGTACTTC. The chain employs TRBV9 and TRBJ2-5; D ambiguous. V was cut by 0 bases and J by 4 bases, with 16 bases left in between. Germline CDR1 and CDR2: SGDLS and YYNGEE. The CDR3 has 16 amino acids.

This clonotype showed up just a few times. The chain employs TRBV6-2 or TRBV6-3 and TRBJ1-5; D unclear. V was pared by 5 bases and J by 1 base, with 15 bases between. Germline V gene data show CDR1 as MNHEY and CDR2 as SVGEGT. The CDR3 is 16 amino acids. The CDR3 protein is CASSPFEVGSNQPQHF. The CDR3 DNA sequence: TGTGCCAGCAGTCCTTTCGAGGTAGGGAGCAATCAGCCCCAGCATTTT.

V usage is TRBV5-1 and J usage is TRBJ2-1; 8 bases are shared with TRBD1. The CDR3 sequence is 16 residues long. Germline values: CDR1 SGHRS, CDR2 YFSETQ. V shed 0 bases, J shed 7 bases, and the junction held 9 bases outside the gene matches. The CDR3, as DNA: TGCGCCAGCAGCTTGGGGCCCGGGACAGGTTGGAATGAGCAGTTCTTC. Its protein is CASSLGPGTGWNEQFF.

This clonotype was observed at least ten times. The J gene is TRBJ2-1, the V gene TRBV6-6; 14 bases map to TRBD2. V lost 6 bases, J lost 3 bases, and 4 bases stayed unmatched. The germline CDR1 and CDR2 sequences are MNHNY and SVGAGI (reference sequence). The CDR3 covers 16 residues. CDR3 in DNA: TGTGCCAGCAGCAGACTAGCGGGGGGGAACTACAATGAGCAGTTCTTC. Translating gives CASSRLAGGNYNEQFF.

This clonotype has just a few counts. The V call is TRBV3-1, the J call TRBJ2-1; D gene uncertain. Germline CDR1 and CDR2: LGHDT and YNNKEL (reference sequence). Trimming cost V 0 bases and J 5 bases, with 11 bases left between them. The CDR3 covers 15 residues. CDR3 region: CASSQDSLYDNEQFF. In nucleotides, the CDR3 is TGTGCCAGCAGCCAAGATTCGCTATACGACAATGAGCAGTTCTTC.

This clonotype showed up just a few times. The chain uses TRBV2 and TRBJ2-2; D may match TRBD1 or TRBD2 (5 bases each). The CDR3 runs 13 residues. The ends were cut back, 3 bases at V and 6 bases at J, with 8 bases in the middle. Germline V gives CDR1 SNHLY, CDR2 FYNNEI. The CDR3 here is CASSDRGAGELFF. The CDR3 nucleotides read TGTGCCAGCAGTGATAGGGGAGCCGGGGAGCTGTTTTTT.